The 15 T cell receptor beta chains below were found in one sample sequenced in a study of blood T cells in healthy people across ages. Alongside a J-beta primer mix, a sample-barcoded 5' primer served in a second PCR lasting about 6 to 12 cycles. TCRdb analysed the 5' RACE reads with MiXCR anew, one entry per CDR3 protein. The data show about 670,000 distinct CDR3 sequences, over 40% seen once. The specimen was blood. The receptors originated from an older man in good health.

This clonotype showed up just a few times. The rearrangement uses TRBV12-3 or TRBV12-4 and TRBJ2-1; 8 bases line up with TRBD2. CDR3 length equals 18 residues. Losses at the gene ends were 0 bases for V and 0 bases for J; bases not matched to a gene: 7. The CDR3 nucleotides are TGTGCCAGCAGTTTAGCTCCCGGGGGGGGGAACTCCTACAATGAGCAGTTCTTC. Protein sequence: CASSLAPGGGNSYNEQFF.

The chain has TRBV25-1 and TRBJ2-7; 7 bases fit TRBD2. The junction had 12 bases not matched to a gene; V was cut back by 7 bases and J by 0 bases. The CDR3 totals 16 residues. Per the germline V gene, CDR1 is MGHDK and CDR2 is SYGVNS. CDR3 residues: CASIESGAGTSYEQYF. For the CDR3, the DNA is TGTGCCAGCATCGAGAGCGGGGCAGGGACCTCCTACGAGCAGTACTTC.

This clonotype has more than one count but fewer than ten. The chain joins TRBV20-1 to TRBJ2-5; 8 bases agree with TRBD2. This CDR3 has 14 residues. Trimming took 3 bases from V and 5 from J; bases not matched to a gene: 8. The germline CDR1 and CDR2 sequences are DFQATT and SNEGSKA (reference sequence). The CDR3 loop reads CSARPGGPMETQYF. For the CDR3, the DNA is TGCAGTGCTAGGCCGGGAGGGCCGATGGAGACCCAGTACTTC.

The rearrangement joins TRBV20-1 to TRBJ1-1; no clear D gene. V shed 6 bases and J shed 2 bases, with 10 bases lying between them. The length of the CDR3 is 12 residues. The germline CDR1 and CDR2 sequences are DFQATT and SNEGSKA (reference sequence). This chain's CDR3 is CSALGANTEAFF. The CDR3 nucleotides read TGCAGTGCCCTAGGAGCTAACACTGAAGCTTTCTTT.

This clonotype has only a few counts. The CDR3 reads CASNDRNTGELFF. The CDR3 nucleotides are TGTGCCAGCAACGACCGTAACACCGGGGAGCTGTTTTTT. J is TRBJ2-2 and V is TRBV5-6; D is ambiguous. Germline V gene lookup returns CDR1 SGHDT and CDR2 YYEEEE. The ends were cut back, 6 bases at V and 2 bases at J, with 8 bases in the middle. The CDR3 contains 13 residues.

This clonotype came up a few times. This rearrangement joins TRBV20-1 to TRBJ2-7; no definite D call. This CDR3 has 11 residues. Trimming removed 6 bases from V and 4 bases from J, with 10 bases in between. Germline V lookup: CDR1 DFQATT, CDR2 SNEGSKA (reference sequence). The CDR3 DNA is TGCAGTGCGGTGGATCCTTACGAGCAGTACTTC. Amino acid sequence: CSAVDPYEQYF.

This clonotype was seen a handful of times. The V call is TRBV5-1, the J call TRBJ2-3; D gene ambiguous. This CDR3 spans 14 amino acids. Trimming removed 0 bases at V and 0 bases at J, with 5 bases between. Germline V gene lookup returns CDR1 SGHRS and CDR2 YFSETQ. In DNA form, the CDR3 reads TGCGCCAGCAGCTTGGTAGTCAGCACAGATACGCAGTATTTT. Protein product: CASSLVVSTDTQYF.

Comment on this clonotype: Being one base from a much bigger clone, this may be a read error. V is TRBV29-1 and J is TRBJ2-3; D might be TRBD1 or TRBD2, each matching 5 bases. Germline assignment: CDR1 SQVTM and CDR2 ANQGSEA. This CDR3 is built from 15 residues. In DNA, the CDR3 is TGCAGCTCGAGTAGTAGTGGGTCTAGCACAGGTACGCAGTATTTT. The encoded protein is CSSSSSGSSTGTQYF.

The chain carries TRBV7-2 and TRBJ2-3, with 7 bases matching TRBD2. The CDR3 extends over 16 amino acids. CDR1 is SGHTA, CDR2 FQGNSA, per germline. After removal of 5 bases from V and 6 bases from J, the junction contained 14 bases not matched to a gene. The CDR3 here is CASSPQFLAVPDTQYF. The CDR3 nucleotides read TGTGCCAGCAGCCCCCAGTTTCTAGCGGTCCCCGATACGCAGTATTTT.

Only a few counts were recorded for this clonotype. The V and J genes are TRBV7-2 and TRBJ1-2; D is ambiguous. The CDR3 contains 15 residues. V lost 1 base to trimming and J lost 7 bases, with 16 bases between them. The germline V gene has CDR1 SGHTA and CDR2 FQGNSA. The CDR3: CASSLEVPLYGGYTF. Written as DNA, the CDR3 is TGTGCCAGCAGCTTAGAGGTCCCCCTCTATGGTGGCTACACCTTC.

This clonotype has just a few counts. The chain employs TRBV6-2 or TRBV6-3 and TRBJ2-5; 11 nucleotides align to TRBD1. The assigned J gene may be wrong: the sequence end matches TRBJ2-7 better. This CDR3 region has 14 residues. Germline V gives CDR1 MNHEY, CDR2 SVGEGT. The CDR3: CASRNPGQGVEQYF. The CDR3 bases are TGTGCCAGCAGGAACCCGGGACAGGGGGTCGAGCAGTACTTC.

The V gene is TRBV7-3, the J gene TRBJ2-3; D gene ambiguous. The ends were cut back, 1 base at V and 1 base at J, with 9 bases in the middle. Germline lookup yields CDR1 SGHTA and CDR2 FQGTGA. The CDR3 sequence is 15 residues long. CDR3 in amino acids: CASSLNTARTDTQYF. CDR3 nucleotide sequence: TGTGCCAGCAGCTTAAATACAGCCCGCACAGATACGCAGTATTTT.

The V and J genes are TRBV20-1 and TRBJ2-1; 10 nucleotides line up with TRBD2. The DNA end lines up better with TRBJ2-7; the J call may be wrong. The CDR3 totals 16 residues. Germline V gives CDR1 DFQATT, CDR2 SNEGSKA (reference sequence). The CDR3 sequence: CSARAPSGSNYNEQYF. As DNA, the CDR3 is TGCAGTGCTAGGGCGCCTAGCGGGAGCAATTACAATGAGCAGTACTTC.

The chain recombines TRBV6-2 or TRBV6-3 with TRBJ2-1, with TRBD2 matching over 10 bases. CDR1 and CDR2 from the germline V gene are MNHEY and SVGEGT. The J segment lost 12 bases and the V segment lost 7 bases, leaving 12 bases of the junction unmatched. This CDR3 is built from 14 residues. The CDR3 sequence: CASNPIAGGGLQFF. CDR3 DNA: TGTGCCAGCAACCCCATAGCGGGGGGTGGTTTGCAGTTCTTC.

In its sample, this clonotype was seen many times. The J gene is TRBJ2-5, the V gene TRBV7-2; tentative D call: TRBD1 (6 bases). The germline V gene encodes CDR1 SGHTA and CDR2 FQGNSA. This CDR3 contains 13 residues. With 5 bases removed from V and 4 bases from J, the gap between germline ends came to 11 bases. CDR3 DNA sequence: TGTGCCAGCAGCCCCTGGGACACAGAGACCCAGTACTTC. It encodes CASSPWDTETQYF.